Shown below are 32 T cell receptor beta chains from a single sample sequenced in a study of breast tumors, draining lymph nodes, adjacent tissues. TCRdb called the multiplex PCR reads again in MiXCR, with one record for every CDR3 protein. The sample consists of over 200,000 distinct CDR3 sequences, roughly a third of them appearing once. Axillary draining lymph nodes of breast cancer patients supplied the node samples. Sequencing was performed on axillary lymph node tissue. Source of these receptors: a female donor with breast cancer. Some clones in this sample may be carry-over from other donors' samples.

The chain couples TRBV11-2 to TRBJ2-1, with TRBD2 matching over 7 bases. Trimming at V came to 0 bases and at J to 4 bases, leaving 12 bases not matched to a gene. The CDR3 is 18 amino acids. Per the germline V gene, CDR1 is SGHAT and CDR2 is FQNNGV. CDR3 protein: CASSLDPLRREGYNEQFF. The CDR3 coding sequence is TGTGCCAGCAGCTTAGATCCCCTCCGCAGGGAGGGGTACAATGAGCAGTTCTTC.

This clonotype has ten or more counts. The CDR3 here is CASSLGLLTDTQYF. The DNA for the CDR3 is TGCGCCAGCAGCTTGGGGTTACTAACAGATACGCAGTATTTT. The chain joins TRBV5-1 to TRBJ2-3, with no clear D. V was shortened by 0 bases and J by 3 bases, with 8 bases between the two germline ends. The CDR3 contains 14 residues. Germline loops: CDR1 SGHRS, CDR2 YFSETQ.

The V call is TRBV9, the J call TRBJ2-2; 9 bases are a match to TRBD1. Germline CDR1 SGDLS, CDR2 YYNGEE. After removal of 3 bases from V and 0 bases from J, the junction contained 3 bases not matched to a gene. The CDR3 extends over 16 amino acids. The DNA of the CDR3 is TGTGCCAGCAGCGGTACAGGGGGCGCGAACACCGGGGAGCTGTTTTTT. This encodes CASSGTGGANTGELFF.

This clonotype was seen at least ten times. The rearrangement joins TRBV2 to TRBJ1-4; 10 bases are shared with TRBD1. In germline, CDR1 is SNHLY, CDR2 FYNNEI. The CDR3 covers 12 residues. The trim removed 8 bases at V and 8 bases at J, leaving 2 bases unmatched. This CDR3 reads CASGTGEEKLFF. As DNA, the CDR3 is TGTGCCAGCGGGACAGGGGAAGAAAAACTGTTTTTT.

The gene calls are TRBV7-9 and TRBJ2-7; TRBD1 might be the D (6 bases). CDR1 SEHNR and CDR2 FQNEAQ come from the germline V gene (reference sequence). This CDR3 spans 15 amino acids. Trimming stripped 1 base from V and 4 bases from J, with 14 bases between. For the CDR3, the DNA is TGTGCCAGCAGCTTAGTCAGGGGCCGCGGATACGAGCAGTACTTC. Translating it yields CASSLVRGRGYEQYF.

This rearrangement joins TRBV6-1 to TRBJ2-5; D not resolved. The CDR3 has 15 residues. CDR1 MNHNS and CDR2 SASEGT come from the germline V gene. V lost 5 bases and J lost 5, with 18 bases in between. CDR3 DNA sequence: TGTGCCAGCAGTAACCCGGGCCGTGCCTCCGAGACCCAGTACTTC. This sequence encodes CASSNPGRASETQYF.

Comments on this clonotype: Compared with germline, one end of the junction differs, possibly owing to a read error. The rearrangement joins TRBV7-7 to TRBJ2-3; 14 bases line up with TRBD2. Germline V gene data show CDR1 as SSHAT and CDR2 as FNYEAQ (reference sequence). The CDR3 length is 17 residues. The CDR3 bases are TGTGCTAGCAGCCCCCTGACTAGCGGGGGGGGGTCAGATACGCAGTATTTT. Its protein is CASSPLTSGGGSDTQYF.

The sample holds many counts of this clonotype. The gene calls are TRBV5-1 and TRBJ2-3, with 7 bases matching TRBD2. CDR1 and CDR2 (germline): SGHRS, YFSETQ. The CDR3 length is 15 residues. Germline trimming cut 0 bases from V and 4 bases from J; bases unmatched to any gene: 5. The CDR3 bases are TGCGCCAGCAGCTTGGGTCTAGGGAGGGCAGATACGCAGTATTTT. It encodes CASSLGLGRADTQYF.

Many counts were recorded for this clonotype. V gene TRBV7-8 combines with J gene TRBJ2-3, with D perhaps TRBD2 (6 bases). V was trimmed by 2 bases and J by 0 bases, leaving 12 bases between them. Germline CDR1 and CDR2: SGHVS and FQNEAQ. The CDR3 spans 16 residues. The CDR3 region has the DNA TGTGCCAGCAGCTTAAGGTCCAGCGGGAGCACAGATACGCAGTATTTT. Translated, it gives CASSLRSSGSTDTQYF.

This clonotype was seen repeatedly, ten times or more. The V call is TRBV20-1, the J call TRBJ2-3; D perhaps matches TRBD2 (5 bases). The V and J ends lost 4 bases and 3 bases respectively, with 14 bases between them. CDR1 and CDR2 (germline): DFQATT, SNEGSKA (reference sequence). This CDR3 has 14 amino acids. The CDR3: CSATASFVTDTQYF. In nucleotides, the CDR3 is TGCAGTGCTACTGCTAGCTTCGTAACAGATACGCAGTATTTT.

A few counts support this clonotype. The chain joins TRBV6-2 or TRBV6-3 to TRBJ1-6, with no clear D. The germline V and J ends were trimmed by 6 bases and 7 bases, with 19 bases remaining between them. The CDR3 covers 16 residues. Germline V lookup: CDR1 MNHEY, CDR2 SVGEGT. The CDR3 here is CASRDPRALKNSPLHF. The CDR3 region has the DNA TGTGCCAGCAGGGACCCGCGGGCATTAAAAAATTCACCCCTCCACTTT.

In regard to this clonotype: A much more abundant neighbour one base away suggests this may be a read error. The V gene is TRBV19, the J gene TRBJ2-1; a weak D match, TRBD2 (6 bases). Trimming pared 8 bases from V and 4 bases from J, leaving 36 bases between. The CDR3 sequence is 21 residues long. CDR1 is LNHDA, CDR2 SQIVND, per germline (reference sequence). The CDR3 sequence is CASGSSTPGVSSTDLYNEQFF. The CDR3 nucleotides are TGTGCCAGTGGTAGCTCCACTCCGGGAGTAAGCTCAACGGACCTATACAATGAGCAGTTCTTC. Filled out from reference TRBV19 and TRBJ2-1, the complete variable domain reads DGGITQSPKYLFRKEGQNVTLSCEQNLNHDAMYWYRQDPGQGLRLIYYSQIVNDFQKGDIAEGYSVSREKKESFPLTVTSAQKNPTAFYLCASGSSTPGVSSTDLYNEQFFGPGTRLTVL.

As regards this clonotype: A much larger clone lies a single base off, so this may be a read error. This CDR3 is missing its conserved last phenylalanine or tryptophan, likely due to a read error. The rearrangement uses TRBV9 and TRBJ2-5; 8 nucleotides match TRBD2. Trimming cost V 3 bases and J 5 bases; bases outside gene matches: 3. Germline assignment: CDR1 SGDLS and CDR2 YYNGEE. The CDR3 totals 13 residues. This CDR3 is CASSGTSLETQYS. The DNA of the CDR3 is TGTGCCAGCAGCGGGACTAGCTTGGAGACCCAGTACTCC.

The sample holds many counts of this clonotype. The chain is built from TRBV7-9 and TRBJ2-7, with D perhaps assigned TRBD1 or TRBD2 (6 bases each). Germline V lookup: CDR1 SEHNR, CDR2 FQNEAQ (reference sequence). The CDR3 is made up of 15 amino acids. V lost 4 bases, J lost 1 base, and 14 bases lay in between. The CDR3 here is CASSWGRDLSYEQYF. CDR3 sequence (DNA): TGTGCCAGCAGCTGGGGGCGGGATTTATCCTACGAGCAGTACTTC.

In this sample, this clonotype turned up many times. The chain recombines TRBV20-1 with TRBJ2-3; D is ambiguous. The V end lost 5 bases, the J end lost 8 bases, and 14 bases lay between the germline ends. The CDR3 consists of 12 residues. CDR1 is DFQATT, CDR2 SNEGSKA, per germline (reference sequence). CDR3: CSAAPSSITQYF. In DNA form, the CDR3 reads TGCAGTGCTGCGCCTAGTTCGATTACGCAGTATTTT.

This clonotype was counted a few times. An end of the junction differs from the germline gene, which may be a read error. V and J are TRBV6-5 and TRBJ1-2; D is ambiguous. CDR1 is MNHEY and CDR2 is SVGAGI in the germline V gene. The CDR3 contains 14 residues. Written as DNA, the CDR3 is TGTGCCAGCAGTCACTCGCCAGCTAACTATGGCTACACCTTC. Its translation is CASSHSPANYGYTF.

This chain joins TRBV12-3 or TRBV12-4 and TRBJ2-1, with 12 bases lining up with TRBD2. V shed 4 bases, J shed 7 bases, and the junction held 5 bases outside the gene matches. The length of the CDR3 is 15 residues. The CDR3 coding sequence is TGTGCCAGCAGTTCTAGCGGGAGGGCCGCGAATGAGCAGTTCTTC. Its translation is CASSSSGRAANEQFF.

This clonotype was counted at least ten times. The chain is built from TRBV19 and TRBJ2-7, with D uncertain. The CDR3 has 13 amino acids. Deletions cut 11 bases from V and 1 base from J, with 15 bases between. Germline-derived CDR1 and CDR2 are LNHDA and SQIVND (reference sequence). The DNA for the CDR3 is TGTGCCTCTTCCCGATTGGATTCCTACGAGCAGTACTTC. This codes for CASSRLDSYEQYF.

Ten or more counts support this clonotype. An end of the junction does not agree with germline; a read error may underlie this. This chain connects TRBV24-1 to TRBJ1-5, with 7 bases fitting TRBD1. This CDR3 contains 14 residues. Looked up from germline, CDR1 is KGHDR and CDR2 is SFDVKD. DNA of the CDR3: TGTGCCATCAGTGACTACAGGGGAAACCAGCCCCAGCATTTT. Its translation: CAISDYRGNQPQHF.

The table lists this clonotype with many counts. The rearrangement links TRBV10-2 to TRBJ2-3; TRBD2 matches 11 bases. The CDR3 sequence is 15 residues long. Germline CDR1 reads WSHSY; CDR2 reads SAAADI. J lost 2 bases, V lost 7 bases, and 5 bases had no gene match. The CDR3 reads CASNLAGGFTDTQYF. The CDR3 nucleotides are TGCGCCAGCAACCTAGCGGGAGGTTTCACAGATACGCAGTATTTT.

With regard to this clonotype: With a much larger clone just one base away, this may be a read error. The chain links TRBV13 to TRBJ2-7; D gene ambiguous. This CDR3 has 15 residues. Germline CDR1 and CDR2: PRHDT and FYEKMQ (reference sequence). In nucleotides, the CDR3 is TGCGCCAGCAGCTTGCCCGGAGACACCTCCTACGAGCAGTACTTC. This gives the protein CASSLPGDTSYEQYF.

J is TRBJ1-2 and V is TRBV5-1, with 8 bases aligning to TRBD1. The V gene end was trimmed by 5 bases and the J gene end by 4 bases; junction bases not matched to a gene: 13. CDR1 is SGHRS, CDR2 YFSETQ, per germline. The CDR3 contains 16 residues. The CDR3 bases are TGCGCCAGCAGGCAATCGGGGACAGGCCGTTTCTATGGCTACACCTTC. Residues: CASRQSGTGRFYGYTF.

In this sample, this clonotype turned up a few times. The rearrangement uses TRBV5-4 and TRBJ2-7; tentative D call: TRBD1 (6 bases). The CDR3 covers 13 residues. The V end lost 5 bases, the J end lost 9 bases, and 18 bases lay between the germline ends. Germline-derived CDR1 and CDR2 are SGHNT and YYREEE (reference sequence). This CDR3 is CASSFVDSSGQYF. The CDR3 DNA sequence: TGTGCCAGCAGTTTCGTGGACAGTTCTGGGCAGTACTTC.

This clonotype has only one observation. The genes are TRBV2 and TRBJ1-4; 8 bases match TRBD1. The V gene end was trimmed by 5 bases and the J gene end by 4 bases; junction bases not matched to a gene: 6. The CDR3 extends over 15 amino acids. CDR1 SNHLY and CDR2 FYNNEI come from the germline V gene. In DNA form, the CDR3 reads TGTGCCAGCAGTCGCCTGGACAGGGTTAATGAAAAACTGTTTTTT. It codes for CASSRLDRVNEKLFF.

There are many counts of this clonotype. The chain employs TRBV2 and TRBJ2-2, with 10 bases that match TRBD1. Germline-derived CDR1 and CDR2 are SNHLY and FYNNEI. The CDR3 spans 14 residues. After removal of 6 bases from V and 3 bases from J, the junction contained 1 base not matched to a gene. CDR3 amino acids: CASRTGGDTGELFF. The CDR3 DNA sequence: TGTGCCAGCAGGACAGGGGGCGACACCGGGGAGCTGTTTTTT.

This clonotype was found a few times. This chain connects TRBV9 to TRBJ1-2; 9 nucleotides match TRBD1. The CDR3 is 12 residues long. Germline assignment: CDR1 SGDLS and CDR2 YYNGEE. The chain's CDR3 is CARAGTGFGYTF. The CDR3 nucleotides read TGTGCTCGAGCCGGGACAGGGTTTGGCTACACCTTC.

This clonotype was observed at least ten times. This chain connects TRBV7-2 to TRBJ2-7, with 7 bases fitting TRBD1. This CDR3 spans 13 amino acids. In germline, CDR1 is SGHTA, CDR2 FQGNSA. With 1 base clipped from V and 5 bases from J, the junction kept 2 bases outside the gene matches. This CDR3 reads CASSLVGGHEQYF. The CDR3 coding sequence is TGTGCCAGCAGCTTAGTAGGGGGCCACGAGCAGTACTTC.

This clonotype was seen more than once but under ten times. This CDR3 fails to terminate in the conserved phenylalanine or tryptophan, so it likely reflects a read error. Here the CDR3 reads CASSFNGKETQYS. DNA of the CDR3: TGTGCCAGCAGCTTTAACGGAAAAGAGACCCAGTACTCC. The rearrangement joins TRBV9 to TRBJ2-5; D unclear. The V end was cut by 4 bases, the J end by 3 bases, with 10 bases between. Germline loops: CDR1 SGDLS, CDR2 YYNGEE. This CDR3 spans 13 amino acids.

A remark on this clonotype: A much larger clone lies a single base off, so this may be a read error. V gene TRBV2 combines with J gene TRBJ2-7; D is possibly TRBD1 (5 bases). Germline V gene data show CDR1 as SNHLY and CDR2 as FYNNEI. CDR3 length: 13 amino acids. This chain's CDR3 is CASRLGQSYGQYF. The CDR3 DNA reads as TGTGCCAGCAGATTGGGGCAGTCCTACGGGCAGTACTTC.

This clonotype was seen at least ten times. J is TRBJ2-3 and V is TRBV24-1; TRBD1 or TRBD2 may be the D gene (6 bases each). Germline assignment: CDR1 KGHDR and CDR2 SFDVKD. Trimming took 6 bases from V and 6 from J, leaving 18 bases between them. CDR3 length: 15 amino acids. DNA for the CDR3: TGTGCCACCAGTCCTGGGGGACTGGGGGCCGATACGCAGTATTTT. The encoded protein is CATSPGGLGADTQYF.

This clonotype was seen at least ten times. The chain uses TRBV7-2 and TRBJ2-5; TRBD1 aligns across 7 bases. The CDR3 runs to 13 residues. The germline CDR1 and CDR2 sequences are SGHTA and FQGNSA. V lost 4 bases, J lost 2 bases, and 1 base stayed unmatched. The DNA of the CDR3 is TGTGCCAGCAGCTCGGGACAGCAAGAGACCCAGTACTTC. It translates to CASSSGQQETQYF.

This clonotype was recorded at least ten times. This chain connects TRBV19 to TRBJ2-7; no clear D. Germline CDR1 LNHDA, CDR2 SQIVND (reference sequence). The ends were cut back, 7 bases at V and 6 bases at J, with 10 bases in the middle. The CDR3 is made up of 11 amino acids. CDR3 amino acids: CASTSRGEQYF. The CDR3 DNA sequence: TGTGCCAGTACCTCACGTGGCGAGCAGTACTTC. Using reference TRBV19 and TRBJ2-7 for the parts outside the CDR3, the full variable domain is DGGITQSPKYLFRKEGQNVTLSCEQNLNHDAMYWYRQDPGQGLRLIYYSQIVNDFQKGDIAEGYSVSREKKESFPLTVTSAQKNPTAFYLCASTSRGEQYFGPGTRLTVT.